What follows is one T cell receptor (beta chain) and its context. Its cognate antigen has yet to be identified. Per-base qualities were not stored, and no clone one base away is much larger. This entry comes from a study of regulatory and conventional T cells in RAG deficiency (dated by TCRdb to 2016 to 2017). Notes on the research overall: High-throughput TCR beta sequencing was used to compare the diversity and composition of the Treg, conventional CD4+ and CD8+ T cell repertoires of RAG-deficient patients with those of healthy controls. General findings and caveats noted by the study authors: Compared with controls, Omenn syndrome and CID/AS patients had approximately 99-fold fewer unique TCR beta sequences in Treg cells, whereas the reduction in the other subsets was approximately 9.8-fold. All patient T-cell subsets had shorter CDR3 lengths; Omenn syndrome patients showed >80% Treg-Tconv repertoire overlap at nucleotide and amino acid level. RAG-deficient patients showed markedly lower Shannon entropy and higher Simpson indices than control T-cell subpopulations. Rather than being bona fide Treg cells, the sorted CD25-high CD127-low cells in Omenn syndrome patients may represent peripherally activated cells. Some T-cell subset analyses were not done for some subjects.

Library prep was done by the immunoSEQ multiplex PCR assay. Rearranged TCR beta chain products were amplified from genomic DNA of sorted T-cell subsets and sequenced. Per the authors' processing: Shannon entropy and Simpson indices were used to quantify the repertoire diversity of productive TCR beta rearrangements. Clonal expansion was assessed by the summed frequency of the 100 most abundant productive TCR beta clonotypes among total reads. The TRB repertoires were evaluated with a self-reactivity index based on amino acid usage at CDR3beta positions 6 and 7. Two-way ANOVA was used for repertoire analyses, and Student t or Mann-Whitney tests were used for flow cytometric analyses. The table was pulled from immuneACCESS by TCRdb, which kept in-frame rearrangements only. Such tables lose some clones; where checked, under half of the loss comes from unresolved V genes, and the rest has no known cause. From that table come the V and J calls and clone size; the DNA was used to work out D and trimming. Here the sample has roughly 45,000 clones; over 80% occur a single time. 0.51% of the sample is held by the ten biggest clonotypes.

The cysteine opens and the phenylalanine closes a CDR3 of 15 amino acids. Solely the CDR3 DNA is kept, with 45 bases framed from the first base. Deletion took 0 bases off V and 0 bases off J, with a span of 8 bases between the germline ends. The germline V gene supplies CDR1 SGHRS and CDR2 YFSETQ. Conventional CD4+ T cells were purified from blood as CD25-low CD127-high cells before genomic DNA extraction. About 8 healthy control donors were used as the comparison group for repertoire analyses. The sample also formed part of further work on regulatory T cells. Looking at the second paper: The multiplex PCR used 52 forward TRBV primers and 13 reverse TRBJ primers, with assay-based and computational corrections for amplification bias. Repertoires from patients had restricted unique TRB V-J pairs and skewed V and J gene usage, with the strongest effect in regulatory T cells. T-cell receptor beta repertoires of sorted regulatory, conventional CD4+ and CD8+ T cells were compared between CD3G-deficient patients and healthy controls. Ficoll density separation was used to isolate peripheral blood mononuclear cells. Within the immunoSEQ assay, multiplex PCR amplified rearranged TRB loci from genomic DNA. TRB amplicons were sequenced on an Illumina HiSeq platform. Custom algorithms error-filtered the raw sequences and aligned them to reference gene sequences, after which the immunoSEQ online tools were used for analysis. The frequencies of productive and nonproductive TRB rearrangements were evaluated among unique sequences as well as among total sequences. For group comparisons, t tests, Mann-Whitney tests or two-way ANOVA were performed in Prism software.

The sequence derives from a human donor in good health. The chain is made from TRBV5-1 and TRBJ2-3; the D gene is not confidently resolved. Sequenced: CD4+ effector T cells sorted from blood. CDR3 sequence: CASSLGPLSTDTQYF. The DNA sequence is as follows: TGCGCCAGCAGCTTGGGACCTCTGAGCACAGATACGCAGTATTTT.